This TCR beta chain is drawn from a study of blood T cell repertoires in COVID-19. Study-wide background: Sites across the United States, Italy and Spain contributed samples from acute and convalescent COVID-19.

This clone was seen just once. V dropped 5 bases and J dropped 0 bases, with 14 bases sitting between them. The germline V gene encodes CDR1 MNHEY and CDR2 SVGEGT. This CDR3 is built from 15 residues. Study processing details: By means of reference gene primer amplification, nucleated cell counts were estimated. Method: immunoSEQ multiplex PCR; TCRdb's copy keeps in-frame clones and lacks some. That table is the source of V, J and clone size, and D and trimming were worked out from the DNA. The data hold a few hundred thousand clones, with around 90% observed a single time. The chain couples TRBV6-2 or TRBV6-3 to TRBJ2-7, with a possible D match to TRBD1 (6 bases). The sequence derives from a human donor in a cohort sampled during active COVID-19. Source material: peripheral blood. CDR3 amino acids: CASSLLGAASYEQYF. In DNA, the CDR3 is TGTGCCAGCAGTCTTCTGGGGGCAGCCTCCTACGAGCAGTACTTC.